The 18 T cell receptor beta chains given below trace back to one sample, sequenced in a study of graft-versus-host responses after intestinal transplantation. The method was immunoSEQ multiplex PCR; TCRdb's version includes in-frame clones alone and lacks a portion of them. The sample lists under 40,000 clones, about 95% seen once, with about 0.76% in the top ten. This sample comprised PBMCs, obtained 16 days after intestinal transplant. The source of these receptors is a human patient who received an intestinal transplant, so some T cells may come from the graft donor.

The rearrangement joins TRBV6-5 to TRBJ1-1; D possibly corresponds to TRBD1 (6 bases). This CDR3 has 15 residues. Trimming stripped 2 bases from V and 1 base from J, with 11 bases between. Germline values: CDR1 MNHEY, CDR2 SVGAGI. The CDR3 is CASSYRGGGNTEAFF. Here the CDR3 DNA reads TGTGCCAGCAGTTACAGGGGAGGGGGGAACACTGAAGCTTTCTTT.

This sequence joins TRBV28 and TRBJ2-3; no clear D gene. Germline V lookup: CDR1 MDHEN, CDR2 SYDVKM. The CDR3 loop spans 11 amino acids. V was clipped by 5 bases and J by 8 bases, with 8 bases between them. DNA of the CDR3: TGTGCCAGCAGTAGCAAGGTTACGCAGTATTTT. It yields the protein CASSSKVTQYF.

The J gene is TRBJ2-5, the V gene TRBV10-2, with 11 bases that match TRBD2. The CDR3 is made up of 15 amino acids. Germline V CDR1 and CDR2: WSHSY, SAAADI. The V segment lost 3 bases and the J segment 4 bases; nucleotides outside the gene matches: 4. The CDR3 DNA reads TGCGCCAGCAGTGATATAGCGGGAGGGTTAGAGACCCAGTACTTC. The encoded protein is CASSDIAGGLETQYF.

This clone is a singleton in its sample. V usage is TRBV30 and J usage is TRBJ2-3; no clear D. CDR3 length: 15 residues. Germline V gene lookup returns CDR1 GTSNPN and CDR2 SVGIG (reference sequence). The V end was cut by 0 bases, the J end by 0 bases, with 10 bases between. The CDR3 region is CAWSVGGYSTDTQYF. The CDR3 nucleotides read TGTGCCTGGAGTGTAGGTGGCTATAGCACAGATACGCAGTATTTT. Full variable domain (missing parts from reference TRBV30 and TRBJ2-3): SQTIHQWPATLVQPVGSPLSLECTVEGTSNPNLYWYRQAAGRGLQLLFYSVGIGQISSEVPQNLSASRPQDRQFILSSKKLLLSDSGFYLCAWSVGGYSTDTQYFGPGTRLTVL.

The V call is TRBV30, the J call TRBJ1-2; 8 positions agree with TRBD1. Germline CDR1 GTSNPN, CDR2 SVGIG (reference sequence). This CDR3 is built from 13 residues. J gave up 7 bases and V 1 base, and 5 bases lay outside the gene matches. CDR3 loop: CAWSADRASGYTF. The DNA for the CDR3 is TGTGCCTGGAGTGCGGACAGGGCAAGTGGCTACACCTTC.

This clone was picked up one time. This chain joins TRBV29-1 and TRBJ2-5, with D perhaps matching TRBD2 (7 bases). V was shortened by 6 bases and J by 5 bases, with 13 bases between the two germline ends. CDR3 length: 12 residues. Germline V gene data show CDR1 as SQVTM and CDR2 as ANQGSEA. The CDR3 here is CSVAGAQETQYF. CDR3 in DNA: TGCAGCGTCGCGGGGGCCCAGGAGACCCAGTACTTC.

The genes are TRBV27 and TRBJ1-2; a weak D match, TRBD1 (6 bases). Trimming shortened V by 0 bases and J by 3 bases, and 11 bases separated the two germline ends. This CDR3 spans 15 amino acids. Looked up from germline, CDR1 is MNHEY and CDR2 is SMNVEV (reference sequence). The CDR3 DNA follows: TGTGCCAGCAGTTTATCGGGCTACAGGGACTATGGCTACACCTTC. As protein: CASSLSGYRDYGYTF.

The chain uses TRBV9 and TRBJ2-3; TRBD1 matches 8 bases. Germline V gene sequence: CDR1 SGDLS, CDR2 YYNGEE. The CDR3 is 16 amino acids. V was pared by 3 bases and J by 6 bases, with 12 bases of the junction left unmatched. CDR3 loop: CASSAHQGQAIDTQYF. In DNA, the CDR3 is TGTGCCAGCAGCGCCCATCAGGGACAGGCTATCGATACGCAGTATTTT.

CDR3 residues: CASSSGYEQYF. The CDR3 region has the DNA TGTGCCAGCAGCTCCGGCTACGAGCAGTACTTC. J is TRBJ2-7 and V is TRBV9, with D unresolved. V shed 4 bases and J shed 3 bases, with 5 bases lying between them. The CDR3 has 11 amino acids. Per germline, CDR1 SGDLS and CDR2 YYNGEE. Full variable domain (rest looked up from reference TRBV9 and TRBJ2-7): DSGVTQTPKHLITATGQRVTLRCSPRSGDLSVYWYQQSLDQGLQFLIQYYNGEERAKGNILERFSAQQFPDLHSELNLSSLELGDSALYFCASSSGYEQYFGPGTRLTVT.

V and J are TRBV27 and TRBJ2-7; 10 nucleotides align to TRBD2. Germline V gene lookup returns CDR1 MNHEY and CDR2 SMNVEV (reference sequence). The CDR3 consists of 18 residues. V shed 2 bases, J shed 3 bases, and the junction held 13 bases outside the gene matches. CDR3 DNA: TGTGCCAGCAGTTTAGCTAGCGGGAGAAGGTTAGTCGACTACGAGCAGTACTTC. This encodes CASSLASGRRLVDYEQYF.

The rearrangement links TRBV28 to TRBJ2-2, with D possibly matching TRBD2 (7 bases). The CDR3 covers 15 residues. V was clipped by 1 base and J by 6 bases, with 12 bases between them. The germline V gene has CDR1 MDHEN and CDR2 SYDVKM. CDR3 sequence reads: CASSLFRGGAGELFF. As DNA, the CDR3 is TGTGCCAGCAGTTTATTCAGGGGAGGGGCCGGGGAGCTGTTTTTT.

The chain has TRBV18 and TRBJ2-1; D possibly corresponds to TRBD2 (5 bases). The V end lost 3 bases, the J end lost 1 base, and 13 bases lay between the germline ends. There are 16 residues in the CDR3. The V gene's germline CDR1 is KGHSH and CDR2 LQKENI. In DNA, the CDR3 is TGTGCCAGCTCACCGCCCTCTGCGGGTTCCTACAATGAGCAGTTCTTC. Its protein product is CASSPPSAGSYNEQFF.

The chain carries TRBV19 and TRBJ1-1; TRBD1 matches 12 bases. The ends lost 3 bases at V and 4 bases at J; junction bases unmatched: 3. The CDR3 runs 15 residues. The germline V gene encodes CDR1 LNHDA and CDR2 SQIVND (reference sequence). The CDR3 nucleotides read TGTGCCAGTAGTATGGGGACAGGGGGCGGCACTGAAGCTTTCTTT. This gives the protein CASSMGTGGGTEAFF.

The rearrangement uses TRBV7-3 and TRBJ2-1; the match to TRBD1 covers 8 bases. Germline values: CDR1 SGHTA, CDR2 FQGTGA. The CDR3 is 16 amino acids. Trimming removed 1 base from V and 2 bases from J; junction bases left unmatched: 4. CDR3 amino acids: CASSLNGQGPYNEQFF. The DNA of the CDR3 is TGTGCCAGCAGCTTAAACGGACAGGGCCCCTACAATGAGCAGTTCTTC.

The chain combines TRBV4-3 with TRBJ2-7; no firm D call. V dropped 1 base and J dropped 4 bases, with 11 bases sitting between them. This CDR3 is built from 14 residues. CDR1 LGHNA and CDR2 YSLEER come from the germline V gene. The CDR3 nucleotides read TGCGCCAGCAGCCAAGGGATTTTGGGGTACGAGCAGTACTTC. This codes for CASSQGILGYEQYF.

This clone was counted a single time. The rearrangement joins TRBV4-3 to TRBJ2-7, with 8 bases aligning to TRBD2. CDR3 length: 15 residues. Germline CDR1 reads LGHNA; CDR2 reads YSLEER. The trim removed 6 bases at V and 0 bases at J, leaving 7 bases unmatched. The CDR3 nucleotides read TGCGCCAGCAGTCAGGTTAGCGGGGCCTCCTACGAGCAGTACTTC. It specifies CASSQVSGASYEQYF.

The chain recombines TRBV19 with TRBJ2-1; TRBD2 aligns across 10 bases. Germline V CDR1 and CDR2: LNHDA, SQIVND (reference sequence). The length of the CDR3 is 16 residues. V gave up 1 base and J gave up 5 bases; unmatched junction bases: 5. DNA of the CDR3: TGTGCCAGTAGTATAGCGGGGACTAGCGCAAACAATGAGCAGTTCTTC. Its translation is CASSIAGTSANNEQFF.

The table lists this clone with a count of one. This rearrangement joins TRBV4-1 to TRBJ2-7, with D unresolved. The CDR3 extends over 13 amino acids. Deletions cut 0 bases from V and 3 bases from J, with 6 bases between. Per the germline V gene, CDR1 is MGHRA and CDR2 is YSYEKL. CDR3 bases: TGCGCCAGCAGCCAAGAGCCAGGCTACGAGCAGTACTTC. Its protein is CASSQEPGYEQYF.